Presented here are 2 T cell receptor beta chains from one specimen sequenced in a study of cytomegalovirus exposure and HLA in healthy donors. In the PCR, 60 Vbeta and 13 Jbeta primers were used. Libraries were prepared by immunoSEQ multiplex PCR; TCRdb keeps only in-frame clonotypes and omits some of them. In the table there are about 120,000 clones, around 66% of which are singletons. The sample taken for sequencing was PBMCs. The receptors were gathered from a man aged 18-30 years in good health and CMV-seropositive.

The chain carries TRBV15 and TRBJ1-1, with 7 nucleotides matching TRBD1. Germline V gene sequence: CDR1 LNHNV, CDR2 YYDKDF (reference sequence). J gave up 3 bases and V 1 base, and 2 bases lay outside the gene matches. The CDR3 runs 14 residues. The CDR3 region is CATSRGQGHTEAFF. The CDR3 DNA follows: TGTGCCACCAGCAGAGGACAGGGCCACACTGAAGCTTTCTTT.

The genes are TRBV6-1 and TRBJ1-6; the match to TRBD1 covers 7 bases. Germline-derived CDR1 and CDR2 are MNHNS and SASEGT. This CDR3 region has 14 residues. Losses at the gene ends were 4 bases for V and 6 bases for J; bases not matched to a gene: 3. CDR3 sequence reads: CASSAGTVNSPLHF. The CDR3 nucleotides are TGTGCCAGCAGTGCCGGGACAGTTAATTCACCCCTCCACTTT.